This T cell receptor beta chain was documented in a study of blood T cell repertoires in COVID-19. Study background: Spain, Italy and the United States supplied samples that represented acute and convalescent COVID-19.

It was during active infection that Seattle patients were enrolled and then longitudinally followed. Sequencing was performed with immunoSEQ multiplex PCR; in TCRdb, only in-frame clones are kept and a portion is missing. The top ten hold about a sixth of the sample, which has around 270,000 clones, about 86% seen once. This clonotype originated in a person aged 65 to 85 with COVID-19, enrolled during active disease. Sequencing was carried out using peripheral blood.

CDR3 sequence (DNA): TGTGCCAGCAGCACGTTGGGAGGGGATCAGCCCCAGCATTTT. This codes for CASSTLGGDQPQHF. The chain is built from TRBV28 and TRBJ1-5; maybe TRBD1 (5 bases). The V gene's germline CDR1 is MDHEN and CDR2 SYDVKM. Deletions cut 6 bases from V and 5 bases from J, with 14 bases between. The CDR3 length is 14 residues.